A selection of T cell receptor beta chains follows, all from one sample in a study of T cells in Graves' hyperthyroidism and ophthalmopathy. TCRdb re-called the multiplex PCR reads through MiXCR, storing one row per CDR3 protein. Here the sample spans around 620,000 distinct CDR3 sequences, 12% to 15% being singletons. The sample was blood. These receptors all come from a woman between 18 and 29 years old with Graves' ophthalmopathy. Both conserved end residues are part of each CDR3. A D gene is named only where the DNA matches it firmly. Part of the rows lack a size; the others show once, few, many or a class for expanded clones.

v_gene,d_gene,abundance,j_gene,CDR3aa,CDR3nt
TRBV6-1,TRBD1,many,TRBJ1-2,CASGRGQGFDYGYTF,TGTGCCAGCGGGAGGGGACAGGGTTTTGACTATGGCTACACCTTC
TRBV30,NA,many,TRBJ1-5,CAWSVGAVNQPQHF,TGTGCCTGGAGTGTAGGGGCAGTTAATCAGCCCCAGCATTTT
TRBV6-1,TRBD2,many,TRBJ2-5,CASSYSGREAQETQYF,TGTGCCAGCAGTTACAGCGGGCGGGAGGCCCAAGAGACCCAGTACTTC
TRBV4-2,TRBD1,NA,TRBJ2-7,CASSPGTGKYYEQYF,TGTGCCAGCAGCCCCGGGACAGGGAAATACTACGAGCAGTACTTC
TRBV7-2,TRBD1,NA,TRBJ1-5,CASSEQYGQGDQPQHF,TGTGCCAGCAGTGAGCAGTATGGACAGGGGGATCAGCCCCAGCATTTT
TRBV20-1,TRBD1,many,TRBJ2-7,CSADRGYEQYF,TGCAGTGCCGACAGGGGTTACGAGCAGTACTTC
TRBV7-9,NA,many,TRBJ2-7,CASSLNHRPISEQYF,TGTGCCAGCAGCTTAAATCATAGGCCGATTTCGGAGCAGTACTTC
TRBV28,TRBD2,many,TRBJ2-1,CASSLLAGGLSYNEQFF,TGTGCCAGCAGTTTACTAGCGGGAGGCCTCTCCTACAATGAGCAGTTCTTC
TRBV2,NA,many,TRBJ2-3,CASSFFGSSTDTQYF,TGTGCCAGCAGTTTTTTCGGGTCTAGCACAGATACGCAGTATTTT
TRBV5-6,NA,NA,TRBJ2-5,CASSLSAPRGTQYF,TGTGCCAGCAGCTTGTCGGCACCTCGGGGGACCCAGTACTTC
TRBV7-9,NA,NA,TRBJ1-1,CASSLEGFTEAFF,TGTGCCAGCAGCTTAGAGGGTTTCACTGAAGCTTTCTTT
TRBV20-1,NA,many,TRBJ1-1,CSARDPRTVNTEAFF,TGCAGTGCTAGAGACCCTAGGACGGTGAACACTGAAGCTTTCTTT
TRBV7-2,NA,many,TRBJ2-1,CASSLSGPEQFF,TGTGCCAGCAGCTTATCCGGCCCTGAGCAGTTCTTC
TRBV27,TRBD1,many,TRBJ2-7,CASSLRGQSYEQYF,TGTGCCAGCAGTTTGAGGGGACAGTCCTACGAGCAGTACTTC
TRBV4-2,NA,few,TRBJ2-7,CASSQARTPPYEQYF,TGTGCCAGCAGCCAAGCCCGGACTCCCCCTTACGAGCAGTACTTC
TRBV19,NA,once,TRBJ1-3,CASSIGGHIGNTIYF,TGTGCCAGTAGTATCGGGGGACATATTGGAAACACCATATATTTT
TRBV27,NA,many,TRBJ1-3,CASSSRTGNTIYF,TGTGCCAGCAGTTCTAGAACTGGAAACACCATATATTTT
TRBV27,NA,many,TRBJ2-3,CASSLVGRKDTQYF,TGTGCCAGCAGTTTAGTGGGCCGTAAGGATACGCAGTATTTT
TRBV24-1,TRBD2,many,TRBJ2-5,CAGSGDYVRGETQYF,TGTGCCGGATCGGGGGACTACGTAAGAGGAGAGACCCAGTACTTC
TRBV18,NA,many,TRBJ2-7,CASSPVQGSYEQYF,TGTGCCAGCTCACCTGTACAGGGAAGCTACGAGCAGTACTTC
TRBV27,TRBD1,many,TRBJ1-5,CASSRGTAGNQPQHF,TGTGCCAGCAGCCGGGGGACAGCCGGCAATCAGCCCCAGCATTTT
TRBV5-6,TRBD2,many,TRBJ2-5,CASSLKLAGGETQYF,TGTGCCAGCAGCTTGAAGCTAGCGGGAGGCGAGACCCAGTACTTC
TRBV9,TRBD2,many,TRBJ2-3,CASSVAGLAGVDTDTQYF,TGTGCCAGCAGCGTAGCTGGACTAGCGGGGGTTGACACAGATACGCAGTATTTT
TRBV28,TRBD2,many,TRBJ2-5,CASSRSTSGVKYF,TGTGCCAGCAGTCGATCGACTAGCGGGGTAAAGTACTTC
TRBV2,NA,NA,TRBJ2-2,CASRRGGMDTGELFF,TGTGCCAGCAGGAGGGGGGGCATGGACACCGGGGAGCTGTTTTTT
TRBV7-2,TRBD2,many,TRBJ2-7,CASSSLSGRSYEQYF,TGTGCCAGCAGCTCCCTTAGCGGGAGGTCCTACGAGCAGTACTTC
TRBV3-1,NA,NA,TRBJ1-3,CASSSPSGNTIYF,TGTGCCAGCAGTTCCCCATCTGGAAACACCATATATTTT
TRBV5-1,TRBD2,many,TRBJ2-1,CASSVTAGLAGVNEQFF,TGCGCCAGCAGCGTCACGGCGGGACTAGCGGGAGTCAATGAGCAGTTCTTC
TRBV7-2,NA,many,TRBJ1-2,CASSPDRANYGYTF,TGTGCCAGCAGCCCGGACAGAGCTAACTATGGCTACACCTTC
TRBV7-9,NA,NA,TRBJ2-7,CASSPTGRREQYF,TGTGCCAGCAGCCCAACAGGGCGTCGGGAGCAGTACTTC
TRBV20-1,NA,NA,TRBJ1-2,CSALDSGPYGYTF,TGCAGTGCCCTAGACTCCGGGCCCTATGGCTACACCTTC
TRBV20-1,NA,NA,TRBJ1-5,CSARGPGPNQPQHF,TGCAGTGCTAGAGGACCCGGCCCCAATCAGCCCCAGCATTTT
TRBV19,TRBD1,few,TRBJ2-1,CASSEGQGAGNEQFF,TGTGCCAGTAGTGAGGGACAGGGCGCCGGGAATGAGCAGTTCTTC
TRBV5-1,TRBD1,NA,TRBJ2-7,CASSLGQGSHEQYF,TGCGCCAGCAGCTTGGGACAGGGGTCCCACGAGCAGTACTTC
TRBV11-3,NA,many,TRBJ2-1,CASSPTFMGNEQFF,TGTGCCAGCAGCCCAACGTTTATGGGCAATGAGCAGTTCTTC
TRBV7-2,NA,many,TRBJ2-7,CASKVGQLSYEQYF,TGTGCCAGCAAAGTAGGACAGCTCTCCTACGAGCAGTACTTC
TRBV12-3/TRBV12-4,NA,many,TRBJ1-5,CASSRGGGNQPQHF,TGTGCCAGCAGTAGGGGAGGCGGCAATCAGCCCCAGCATTTT
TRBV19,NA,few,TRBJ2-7,CASNEDSTYEQYF,TGTGCCAGTAATGAGGACAGCACCTACGAGCAGTACTTC
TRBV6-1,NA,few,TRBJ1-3,CASRRSEASIYTIYF,TGTGCCAGCAGGAGAAGCGAAGCGAGTATTTATACCATATATTTT
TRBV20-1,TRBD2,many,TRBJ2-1,CSARVVAGGREQFF,TGCAGTGCTAGAGTGGTAGCGGGAGGAAGAGAGCAGTTCTTC
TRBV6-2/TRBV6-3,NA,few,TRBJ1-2,CASSYNEGSYGYTF,TGTGCCAGCAGTTACAATGAGGGGAGCTATGGCTACACCTTC
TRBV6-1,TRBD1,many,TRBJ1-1,CASREGRGDRNMNTEAFF,TGTGCCAGCAGGGAAGGTAGAGGGGACAGGAACATGAACACTGAAGCTTTCTTT
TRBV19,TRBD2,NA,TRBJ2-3,CASSMRAGVRTDTQYF,TGTGCCAGTAGTATGAGAGCGGGAGTTCGGACAGATACGCAGTATTTT
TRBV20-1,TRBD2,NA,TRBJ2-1,CSGEGSYNEQFF,TGCAGTGGGGAGGGATCCTACAATGAGCAGTTCTTC
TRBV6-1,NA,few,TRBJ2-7,CASSEADPGQYF,TGTGCCAGCAGTGAAGCCGATCCCGGGCAGTACTTC
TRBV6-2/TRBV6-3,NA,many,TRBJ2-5,CASSPQSGGPFQETQYF,TGTGCCAGCAGTCCGCAATCCGGGGGGCCGTTCCAAGAGACCCAGTACTTC
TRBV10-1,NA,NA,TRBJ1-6,CAISGRQFGDNSPLHF,TGTGCCATCAGTGGTAGACAGTTTGGAGATAATTCACCCCTCCACTTT
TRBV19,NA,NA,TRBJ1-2,CASSGNSNYGYTF,TGTGCCAGTTCAGGCAACTCTAACTATGGCTACACCTTC
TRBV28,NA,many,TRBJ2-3,CALSEVSTDTQYF,TGTGCGCTTAGTGAGGTATCCACAGATACGCAGTATTTT
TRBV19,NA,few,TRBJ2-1,CASSGTTATYNEQFF,TGTGCCAGTAGTGGAACTACGGCCACCTACAATGAGCAGTTCTTC
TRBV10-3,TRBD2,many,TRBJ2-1,CAISGGSGALYNEQFF,TGTGCCATCAGTGGAGGTAGCGGGGCCCTTTACAATGAGCAGTTCTTC
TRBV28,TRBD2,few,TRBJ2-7,CASTPSIAGLSHEQYF,TGTGCCAGCACTCCTAGCATAGCGGGACTTTCCCACGAGCAGTACTTC
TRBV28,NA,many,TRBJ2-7,CASSLSAGKTYEQYF,TGTGCCAGCAGTTTATCGGCGGGGAAAACCTACGAGCAGTACTTC
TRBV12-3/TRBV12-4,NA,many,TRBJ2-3,CASSFQGGSTDTQYF,TGTGCCAGCAGTTTCCAGGGGGGAAGCACAGATACGCAGTATTTT
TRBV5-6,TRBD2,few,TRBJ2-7,CASSPGLAGVFGSYEQYF,TGTGCCAGCAGCCCGGGACTAGCGGGAGTCTTTGGATCCTACGAGCAGTACTTC